This T cell receptor beta chain appears in the sequencing data of a study of response to subunit inactivated influenza vaccine (dated by TCRdb to the late 2010s). Regarding the study in general: The study used deep quantitative T cell receptor repertoire profiling to track responses to a trivalent subunit inactivated influenza vaccine. Beyond this particular receptor, the publication reports: The authors proposed that each seasonal influenza vaccination may bring in only a limited number of new T cells.

Libraries were built with RT-PCR. Data came from an Illumina HiSeq 2500. The public reads were run again by TCRdb, first through fastp at Q25 and then through MiXCR, and only productive beta chains were kept. Rows are unified per CDR3 protein, each entry keeping the most common DNA and genes. For this sample the table gives a few hundred thousand distinct CDR3 sequences, of which 14% were detected only once. The top ten constitute around 10% of the sample. Worth noting for this clonotype: No antigen is known for it. It has no much larger one-base neighbor in the sample; base qualities were not kept.

Looking up the germline V gene yields CDR1 SGHVS and CDR2 FQNEAQ. Its CDR3 holds 16 amino acids, cysteine through phenylalanine. Just the 48-base CDR3 DNA is kept, in frame starting at base 1. The V end gives up 5 bases and the J end 4 bases, leaving 13 bases in the junction not matched to a gene. Material: PBMCs from blood, obtained about 11 days after vaccination. The sequence derives from a man over 45 who received an inactivated influenza vaccine. Donor details come from another sample of the same person, matched by shared clones. The rearranged segments are TRBV7-8 and TRBJ2-7, with 8 bases matching TRBD2. The CDR3: CASSNRGRGAEYEQYF. Read as DNA, the sequence is TGTGCCAGCAGCAATCGGGGGCGGGGGGCGGAATACGAGCAGTACTTC.